This T cell receptor (beta chain) was retrieved from a study of T cells in Graves' hyperthyroidism and ophthalmopathy. Findings and caveats of the study: Stable hyperthyroidism was separated from ophthalmopathy by a model based on 13 V-J features.

V was trimmed by 3 bases and J by 4 bases, leaving 9 bases between them. Germline CDR1 is MDHEN and CDR2 is SYDVKM. This CDR3 spans 13 amino acids. Exclusion of patients followed from uncontrolled infection, other autoimmune disease, pregnancy or lactation. The PBMCs studied were ones that came from 8 to 10 ml fresh peripheral blood. Authors of the study amplified TCR beta CDR3 regions from RNA transcripts. Initially, a first-round RT-PCR of the TCR CDR3 employed the HTBI primer set. TCRdb reprocessed the multiplex PCR reads with MiXCR, giving one entry per CDR3 protein. The sample shows roughly 380,000 distinct CDR3 sequences, 15% to 20% of them seen only once. There are many counts of this clonotype. Its specificity is not known.

The sequencing sample was made of blood. The receptor was derived from a woman aged 40-49 years with Graves' ophthalmopathy. The chain has TRBV28 and TRBJ2-5; TRBD2 might be the D (5 bases). The CDR3: CASSFTEGETQYF. The CDR3 nucleotides read TGTGCCAGCAGTTTTACTGAGGGAGAGACCCAGTACTTC.